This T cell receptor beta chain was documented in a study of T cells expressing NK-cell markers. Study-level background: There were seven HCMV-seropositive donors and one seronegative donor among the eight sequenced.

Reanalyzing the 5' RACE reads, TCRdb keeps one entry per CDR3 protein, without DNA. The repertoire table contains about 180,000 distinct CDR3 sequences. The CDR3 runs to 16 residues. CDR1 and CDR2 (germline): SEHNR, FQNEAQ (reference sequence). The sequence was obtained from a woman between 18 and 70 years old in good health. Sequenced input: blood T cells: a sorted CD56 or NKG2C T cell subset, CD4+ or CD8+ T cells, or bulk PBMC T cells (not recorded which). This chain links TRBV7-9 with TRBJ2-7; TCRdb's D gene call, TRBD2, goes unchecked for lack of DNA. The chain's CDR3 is CASSFIVGPRLGEQYF.